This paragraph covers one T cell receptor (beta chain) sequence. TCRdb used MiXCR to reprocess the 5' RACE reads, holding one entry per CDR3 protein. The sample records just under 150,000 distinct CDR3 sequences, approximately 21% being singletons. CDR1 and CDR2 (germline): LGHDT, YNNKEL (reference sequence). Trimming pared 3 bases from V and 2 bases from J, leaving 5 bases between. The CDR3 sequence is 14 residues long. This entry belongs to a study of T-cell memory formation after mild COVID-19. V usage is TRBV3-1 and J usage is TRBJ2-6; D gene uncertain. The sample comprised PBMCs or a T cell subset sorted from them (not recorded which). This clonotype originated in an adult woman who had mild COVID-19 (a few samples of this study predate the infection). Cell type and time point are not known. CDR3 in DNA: TGTGCCAGCAGCCATCAGACTGGGGCCAACGTCCTGACTTTC. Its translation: CASSHQTGANVLTF.